What follows are 25 T cell receptor beta chains derived from one specimen sequenced in a study of blood T cell repertoires in COVID-19. The method was immunoSEQ multiplex PCR; TCRdb's version includes in-frame clones alone and lacks a portion of them. Here the sample spans 70,000 to 95,000 clones, about four fifths being singletons. The sequenced sample consisted of peripheral blood. These TCRs come from a woman aged 40-49 years with active or convalescent COVID-19.

The CDR3 protein is CASKGEPLQETQYF. The CDR3 nucleotides read TGCGCCAGCAAGGGGGAACCACTACAAGAGACCCAGTACTTC. The chain links TRBV5-1 to TRBJ2-5; TRBD1 might be the D (6 bases). The germline gives CDR1 SGHRS, CDR2 YFSETQ. The CDR3 spans 14 residues. The V end was cut by 6 bases, the J end by 2 bases, with 14 bases between.

The CDR3 DNA follows: TGTGCCATCAGTGAAGGGGAGGATGGCTACACCTTC. It encodes CAISEGEDGYTF. This sequence joins TRBV10-3 and TRBJ1-2; maybe TRBD1 (5 bases). The CDR3 consists of 12 residues. Germline-derived CDR1 and CDR2 are ENHRY and SYGVKD. Between the trimmed V and J ends, which lost 3 bases and 6 bases, there was a span of 8 bases.

This rearrangement joins TRBV21-1 to TRBJ2-4; TRBD1 reflects the table's D call only, with no check against the DNA. TRBV21-1 is classified as a pseudogene. The CDR3 is 15 amino acids. CDR3 nucleotide sequence: TGTGCCAGCAGCAAATATGGACAGGAGAAAAACATTCAGTACTTC. This sequence encodes CASSKYGQEKNIQYF.

The rearrangement links TRBV19 to TRBJ2-1; TRBD2 matches 13 bases. With 5 bases clipped from V and 0 bases from J, the junction kept 7 bases outside the gene matches. This CDR3 is built from 18 residues. Per the germline V gene, CDR1 is LNHDA and CDR2 is SQIVND (reference sequence). The CDR3 DNA sequence: TGTGCCAGTAGTGGGGCTAGGACTAGCGGGAGCTCCTACAATGAGCAGTTCTTC. Its translation: CASSGARTSGSSYNEQFF.

This clone appeared a few times. This chain uses TRBV7-2 with TRBJ2-3; 9 bases match TRBD1. V was clipped by 1 base and J by 6 bases; unmatched bases: 8. Per the germline V gene, CDR1 is SGHTA and CDR2 is FQGNSA. The CDR3 is 16 residues long. CDR3 residues: CASSLVPDRGRDTQYF. Here the CDR3 DNA reads TGTGCCAGCAGCTTAGTACCGGACAGGGGCAGGGATACGCAGTATTTT.

The chain has TRBV5-5 and TRBJ2-7, with 8 bases aligning to TRBD2. The CDR3 consists of 15 residues. Germline V gives CDR1 SGHKS, CDR2 YYEKEE (reference sequence). After removal of 4 bases from V and 2 bases from J, the junction contained 8 bases not matched to a gene. The CDR3 coding sequence is TGTGCCAGCAGCATGAGCGGGAGCCCGCCCTACGAGCAGTACTTC. It encodes CASSMSGSPPYEQYF.

The V call is TRBV6-1, the J call TRBJ1-4; 9 nucleotides match TRBD1. The CDR3 is 20 amino acids. Germline V gene lookup returns CDR1 MNHNS and CDR2 SASEGT. V dropped 3 bases and J dropped 3; count of bases not matched to a gene: 17. CDR3 region: CASSDAGQGVTDNSNEKLFF. The CDR3 DNA follows: TGTGCCAGCAGTGATGCGGGACAGGGTGTTACCGACAACTCTAATGAAAAACTGTTTTTT.

The J gene is TRBJ2-2, the V gene TRBV7-8, with TRBD2 matching over 8 bases. With V trimmed by 1 base and J by 7 bases, 8 bases remained unmatched. CDR3 length equals 16 residues. CDR1 is SGHVS, CDR2 FQNEAQ, per germline. CDR3 DNA: TGTGCCAGCAGCTTAGTGGGACTAGGAGTTGGCGGGGAGCTGTTTTTT. Translated, it gives CASSLVGLGVGGELFF.

Points on this clone: Other DNA sequences in this specimen translate into the identical CDR3. The rearrangement links TRBV29-1 to TRBJ1-2, with 11 bases lining up with TRBD1. There are 12 residues in the CDR3. V shed 6 bases, J shed 8 bases, and the junction held 5 bases outside the gene matches. Germline CDR1 reads SQVTM; CDR2 reads ANQGSEA. The CDR3 region has the DNA TGCAGCGTCGGACAGGGGGCGCGAGGCTACACCTTC. Residues: CSVGQGARGYTF.

This sequence joins TRBV19 and TRBJ1-5; tentative D call: TRBD1 (6 bases). The CDR3 is 15 amino acids. V was clipped by 5 bases and J by 4 bases, with 15 bases between them. Germline lookup yields CDR1 LNHDA and CDR2 SQIVND (reference sequence). Written as DNA, the CDR3 is TGTGCCAGTAGTCCCCCGAGGACAGCGAATCAGCCCCAGCATTTT. Translated: CASSPPRTANQPQHF.

This chain uses TRBV28 with TRBJ2-3; TRBD2 is a possible D gene (5 bases). From germline, CDR1 is MDHEN and CDR2 SYDVKM. The CDR3 is 17 amino acids. Trimming left V 3 bases short and J 5 bases short, with 21 bases between. The CDR3 is CASSFRWSVTSGDTQYF. For the CDR3, the DNA is TGTGCCAGCAGTTTCCGCTGGAGCGTCACAAGCGGAGATACGCAGTATTTT.

CDR3 nucleotides: TGTGCCAGCAGTTTATTCCGGGGCACCGGGGAGCTGTTTTTT. This codes for CASSLFRGTGELFF. The J gene is TRBJ2-2, the V gene TRBV27; possible D gene TRBD2, 5 bases. This CDR3 is 14 amino acids long. Trimming stripped 1 base from V and 4 bases from J, with 7 bases between. CDR1 MNHEY and CDR2 SMNVEV come from the germline V gene (reference sequence).

The chain employs TRBV13 and TRBJ1-2; 8 positions match TRBD1. Germline V gene data show CDR1 as PRHDT and CDR2 as FYEKMQ (reference sequence). This CDR3 is built from 15 residues. Germline trimming cut 5 bases from V and 2 bases from J; bases unmatched to any gene: 7. The CDR3 nucleotides read TGTGCCAGCAGCGACCGGGACAGGCACAACTATGGCTACACCTTC. Amino acid sequence: CASSDRDRHNYGYTF.

The chain has TRBV11-2 and TRBJ2-4; D may be TRBD2 (5 bases). V was trimmed by 1 base and J by 0 bases, leaving 10 bases between them. The length of the CDR3 is 16 residues. Germline assignment: CDR1 SGHAT and CDR2 FQNNGV. CDR3 protein: CASSLGRNLAKNIQYF. Here the CDR3 DNA reads TGTGCCAGCAGCTTAGGGAGGAACCTAGCCAAAAACATTCAGTACTTC.

The chain is built from TRBV28 and TRBJ2-2; D unresolved. The CDR3 totals 13 residues. CDR1 MDHEN and CDR2 SYDVKM come from the germline V gene. Trimming stripped 0 bases from V and 6 bases from J, with 5 bases between. DNA of the CDR3: TGTGCCAGCAGTTTATGGTCAGCCGGGGAGCTGTTTTTT. This sequence encodes CASSLWSAGELFF.

This clone was observed a handful of times. The rearrangement joins TRBV12-3 or TRBV12-4 to TRBJ1-4; the D gene is possibly TRBD1 (5 bases). Deletions cut 10 bases from V and 13 bases from J, with 13 bases between. This CDR3 has 10 residues. CDR3: CAITWGSLFF. CDR3 nucleotides: TGTGCCATCACATGGGGCTCACTGTTTTTT.

A note on this clone: A junction end diverges from the germline sequence, so it may reflect a read error. This sequence joins TRBV6-5 and TRBJ1-4; 7 nucleotides agree with TRBD1. This CDR3 spans 15 amino acids. Germline CDR1 is MNHEY and CDR2 is SVGAGI. The CDR3 nucleotides are TGTGCTAGCAGTTATGGGGGGACAGAGTATGAAAAACTGTTTTTT. Translation gives CASSYGGTEYEKLFF.

This rearrangement joins TRBV9 to TRBJ2-5, with a weak D call TRBD2 (6 bases). Trimming left V 2 bases short and J 5 bases short, with 16 bases between. The CDR3 runs 15 residues. Germline loops: CDR1 SGDLS, CDR2 YYNGEE. CDR3 DNA sequence: TGTGCCAGCAGCGTCCAAGGGAGGCCTAGGGAGACCCAGTACTTC. It yields the protein CASSVQGRPRETQYF.

In its sample, this clone was seen once. The chain couples TRBV7-9 to TRBJ1-4; weak D call: TRBD1 (5 bases). This CDR3 is built from 17 residues. Germline-derived CDR1 and CDR2 are SEHNR and FQNEAQ (reference sequence). V dropped 1 base and J dropped 5 bases, with 17 bases sitting between them. In DNA form, the CDR3 reads TGTGCCAGCAGCTTAGGTCGGGGGAACGGTGCCAATGAAAAACTGTTTTTT. Translating gives CASSLGRGNGANEKLFF.

This clone has only a few counts. The V gene is TRBV2, the J gene TRBJ2-5, with 7 bases fitting TRBD2. V lost 6 bases to trimming and J lost 2 bases; unmatched junction nucleotides: 9. Per germline, CDR1 SNHLY and CDR2 FYNNEI. CDR3 length: 15 amino acids. This CDR3 is CASRESAGRQETQYF. CDR3 nucleotide sequence: TGTGCCAGCAGAGAATCAGCGGGGAGACAAGAGACCCAGTACTTC.

This clone has only one observation. The rearrangement links TRBV28 to TRBJ2-2; TRBD1 aligns across 8 bases. V dropped 2 bases and J dropped 6; count of bases not matched to a gene: 8. The CDR3 totals 16 residues. The germline V gene has CDR1 MDHEN and CDR2 SYDVKM. Here the CDR3 DNA reads TGTGCCAGCAGTTTAGTTGGCAGGGGGCCCGCCGGGGAGCTGTTTTTT. The encoded protein is CASSLVGRGPAGELFF.

The chain couples TRBV7-2 to TRBJ2-7, with 14 positions matching TRBD2. The CDR3 runs to 18 residues. Germline values: CDR1 SGHTA, CDR2 FQGNSA. The trim removed 1 base at V and 2 bases at J, leaving 7 bases unmatched. The CDR3 nucleotides read TGTGCCAGCAGCTTAGGAGGACTAGCGGGGGGTTTCCCCTACGAGCAGTACTTC. Its translation: CASSLGGLAGGFPYEQYF.

This clone was found once. The V call is TRBV4-3, the J call TRBJ2-1; 11 nucleotides line up with TRBD1. With V trimmed by 4 bases and J by 7 bases, 3 bases remained unmatched. The CDR3 covers 14 residues. The germline CDR1 and CDR2 sequences are LGHNA and YSLEER. The CDR3 DNA is TGCGCCAGCAGCCGAGGGACAGGGGGTAATGAGCAGTTCTTC. The encoded protein is CASSRGTGGNEQFF.

The sample holds a few counts of this clone. CDR3 coding DNA: TGTGCCAGCAGTTATCCCGAGGGGGTAGGCGGGGAGCTGTTTTTT. This encodes CASSYPEGVGGELFF. The V and J genes are TRBV6-6 and TRBJ2-2, with D perhaps TRBD1 (6 bases). Trimming removed 3 bases at V and 7 bases at J, with 15 bases between. The CDR3 spans 15 residues. CDR1 and CDR2 from the germline V gene are MNHNY and SVGAGI (reference sequence).

This clone was seen once. The rearrangement uses TRBV7-6 and TRBJ2-3; D is possibly TRBD2 (5 bases). This CDR3 region has 16 residues. V shed 2 bases and J shed 2 bases, with 14 bases lying between them. CDR1 and CDR2 from the germline V gene are SGHVS and FNYEAQ. CDR3 amino acids: CASSLMQRNPTDTQYF. In nucleotides, the CDR3 is TGTGCCAGCAGCTTAATGCAGCGGAACCCCACAGATACGCAGTATTTT.